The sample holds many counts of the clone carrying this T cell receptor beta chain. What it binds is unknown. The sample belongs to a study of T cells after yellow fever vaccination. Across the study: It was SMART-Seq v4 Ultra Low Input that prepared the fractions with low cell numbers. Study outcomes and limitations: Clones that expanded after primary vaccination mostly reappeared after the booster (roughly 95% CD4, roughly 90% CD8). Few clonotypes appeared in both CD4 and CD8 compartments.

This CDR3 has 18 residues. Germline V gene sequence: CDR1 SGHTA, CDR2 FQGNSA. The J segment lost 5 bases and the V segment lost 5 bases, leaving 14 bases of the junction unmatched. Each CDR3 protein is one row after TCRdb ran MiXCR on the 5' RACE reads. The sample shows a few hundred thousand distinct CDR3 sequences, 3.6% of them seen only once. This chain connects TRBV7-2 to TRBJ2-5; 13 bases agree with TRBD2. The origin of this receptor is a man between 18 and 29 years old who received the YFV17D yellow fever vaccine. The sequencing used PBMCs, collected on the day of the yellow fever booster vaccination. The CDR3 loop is CASSPGLAGAWVGETQYF. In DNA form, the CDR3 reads TGTGCCAGCAGCCCCGGACTAGCGGGGGCCTGGGTGGGGGAGACCCAGTACTTC.